The clone carrying this TCR beta chain was seen only once. CDR3 length: 14 residues. CDR1 is MNHEY, CDR2 SMNVEV, per germline (reference sequence). Trimming at V came to 5 bases and at J to 7 bases, leaving 8 bases not matched to a gene. This sample was taken from a study of shared clonotypes between healthy human individuals. TCRdb keeps only in-frame clones here, not all; method: immunoSEQ multiplex PCR. The sample yields about 2.4 million clones, roughly 93% seen once. The gene calls are TRBV27 and TRBJ1-5; 7 bases are shared with TRBD1. The sequenced sample consisted of naive CD4+ T cells from PBMCs. Subset of the sample: CD45RA+ positively selected. The receptor comes from a man aged 18-30 years in good health. Some clones in this sample may be carry-over from other donors' samples. CDR3 sequence reads: CASSPGQRIQPQHF. The CDR3 DNA sequence: TGTGCCAGCAGTCCGGGACAGAGGATCCAGCCCCAGCATTTT.